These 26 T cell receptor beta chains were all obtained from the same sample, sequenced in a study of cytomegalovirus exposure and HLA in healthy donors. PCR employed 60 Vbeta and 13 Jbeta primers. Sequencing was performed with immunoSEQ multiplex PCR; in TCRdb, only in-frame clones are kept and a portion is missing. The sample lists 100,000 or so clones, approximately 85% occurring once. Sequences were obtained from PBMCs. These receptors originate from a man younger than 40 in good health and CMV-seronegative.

CDR3 coding DNA: TGTGCCAGCAGTTTAAATGGAGAAGAGGGCCTCTCCTACGAGCAGTACTTC. Translation: CASSLNGEEGLSYEQYF. The chain employs TRBV27 and TRBJ2-7, with D perhaps matching TRBD2 (5 bases). The CDR3 runs 17 residues. V gave up 2 bases and J gave up 0 bases, with 17 bases separating them. Per germline, CDR1 MNHEY and CDR2 SMNVEV (reference sequence).

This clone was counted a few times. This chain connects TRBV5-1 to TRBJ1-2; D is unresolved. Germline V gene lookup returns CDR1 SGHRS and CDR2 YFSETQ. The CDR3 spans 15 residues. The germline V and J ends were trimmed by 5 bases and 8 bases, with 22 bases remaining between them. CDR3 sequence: CASSVGGQASGGYTF. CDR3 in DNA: TGCGCCAGCAGTGTCGGCGGGCAGGCCTCGGGGGGCTACACCTTC.

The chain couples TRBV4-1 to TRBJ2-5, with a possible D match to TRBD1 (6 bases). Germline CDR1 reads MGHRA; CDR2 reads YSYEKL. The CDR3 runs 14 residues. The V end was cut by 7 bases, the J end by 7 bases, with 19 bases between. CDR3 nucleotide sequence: TGCGCCAGCAAACAAGATTCAGGGGTTGCGACCCAGTACTTC. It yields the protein CASKQDSGVATQYF.

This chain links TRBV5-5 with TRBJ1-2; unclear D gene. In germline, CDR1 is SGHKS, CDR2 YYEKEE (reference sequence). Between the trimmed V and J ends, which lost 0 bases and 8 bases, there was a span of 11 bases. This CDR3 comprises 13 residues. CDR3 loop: CASSLELSSGYTF. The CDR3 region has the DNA TGTGCCAGCAGCTTGGAACTCTCGAGCGGCTACACCTTC.

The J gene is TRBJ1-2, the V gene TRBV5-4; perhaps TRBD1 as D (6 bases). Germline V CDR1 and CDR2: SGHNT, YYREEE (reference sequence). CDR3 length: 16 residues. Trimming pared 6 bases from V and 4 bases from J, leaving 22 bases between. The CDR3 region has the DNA TGTGCCAGCACCCGATCAGGGGCTGCATGGCTCTATGGCTACACCTTC. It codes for CASTRSGAAWLYGYTF.

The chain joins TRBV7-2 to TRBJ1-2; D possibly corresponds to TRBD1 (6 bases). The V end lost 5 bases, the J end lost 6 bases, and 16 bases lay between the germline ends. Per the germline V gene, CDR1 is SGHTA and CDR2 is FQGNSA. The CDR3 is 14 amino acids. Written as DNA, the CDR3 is TGTGCCAGCAGCCTAGTCGGGGGGGCAGATGGCTACACCTTC. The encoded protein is CASSLVGGADGYTF.

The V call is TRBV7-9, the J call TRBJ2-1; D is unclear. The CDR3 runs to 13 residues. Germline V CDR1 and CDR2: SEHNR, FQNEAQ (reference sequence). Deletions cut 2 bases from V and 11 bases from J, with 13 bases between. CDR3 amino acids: CASSLLVGMQQFF. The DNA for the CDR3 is TGTGCCAGCAGCTTACTAGTCGGTATGCAGCAGTTCTTC.

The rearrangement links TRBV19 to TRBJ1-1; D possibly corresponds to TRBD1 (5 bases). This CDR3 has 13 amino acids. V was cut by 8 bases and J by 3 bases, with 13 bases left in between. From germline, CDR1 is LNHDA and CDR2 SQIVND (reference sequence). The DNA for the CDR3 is TGTGCCAGTCAGGGTCAGTTGTACACTGAAGCTTTCTTT. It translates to CASQGQLYTEAFF.

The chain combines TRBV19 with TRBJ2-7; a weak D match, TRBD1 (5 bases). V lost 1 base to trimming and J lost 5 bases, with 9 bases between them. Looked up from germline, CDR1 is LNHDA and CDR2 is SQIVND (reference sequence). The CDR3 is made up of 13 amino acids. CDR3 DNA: TGTGCCAGTAGTATAGCAGGGATCCACGAGCAGTACTTC. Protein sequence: CASSIAGIHEQYF.

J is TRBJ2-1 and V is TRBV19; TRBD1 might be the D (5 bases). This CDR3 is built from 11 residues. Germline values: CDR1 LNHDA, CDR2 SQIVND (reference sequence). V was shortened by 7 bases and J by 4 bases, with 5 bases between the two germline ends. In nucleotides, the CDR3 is TGTGCCAGTACAGGGTACAATGAGCAGTTCTTC. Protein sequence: CASTGYNEQFF. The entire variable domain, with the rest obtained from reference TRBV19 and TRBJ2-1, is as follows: DGGITQSPKYLFRKEGQNVTLSCEQNLNHDAMYWYRQDPGQGLRLIYYSQIVNDFQKGDIAEGYSVSREKKESFPLTVTSAQKNPTAFYLCASTGYNEQFFGPGTRLTVL.

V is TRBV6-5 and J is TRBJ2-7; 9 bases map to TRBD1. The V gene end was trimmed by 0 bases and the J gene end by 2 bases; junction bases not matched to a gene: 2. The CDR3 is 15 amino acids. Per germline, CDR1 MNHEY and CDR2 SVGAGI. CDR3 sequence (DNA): TGTGCCAGCAGTTACTCGGGACAGGGAGCCTACGAGCAGTACTTC. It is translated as CASSYSGQGAYEQYF.

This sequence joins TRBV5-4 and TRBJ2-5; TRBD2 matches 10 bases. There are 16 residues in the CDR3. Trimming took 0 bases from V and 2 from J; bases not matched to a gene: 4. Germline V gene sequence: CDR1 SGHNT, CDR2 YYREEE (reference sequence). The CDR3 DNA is TGTGCCAGCAGCTTGGCTGCTAGCGGGGGTCAAGAGACCCAGTACTTC. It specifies CASSLAASGGQETQYF.

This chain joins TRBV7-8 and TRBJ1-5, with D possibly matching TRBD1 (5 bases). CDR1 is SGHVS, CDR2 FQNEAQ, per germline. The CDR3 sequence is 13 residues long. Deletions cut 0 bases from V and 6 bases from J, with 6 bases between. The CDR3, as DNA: TGTGCCAGCAGCTTAGCGGGGGGTCAGCCCCAGCATTTT. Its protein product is CASSLAGGQPQHF.

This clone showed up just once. This CDR3 is CASSVGQDSGNTIYF. In nucleotides, the CDR3 is TGTGCCAGCAGCGTAGGACAGGACTCTGGAAACACCATATATTTT. The V and J genes are TRBV9 and TRBJ1-3; D is perhaps TRBD1 (6 bases). From germline, CDR1 is SGDLS and CDR2 YYNGEE. Deletions cut 0 bases from V and 0 bases from J, with 7 bases between. This CDR3 spans 15 amino acids.

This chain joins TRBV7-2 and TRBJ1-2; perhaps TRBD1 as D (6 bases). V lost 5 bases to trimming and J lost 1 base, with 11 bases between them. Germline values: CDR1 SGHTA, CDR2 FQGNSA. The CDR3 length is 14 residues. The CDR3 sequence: CASSLTGFNYGYTF. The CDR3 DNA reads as TGTGCCAGCAGCCTTACAGGGTTTAACTATGGCTACACCTTC. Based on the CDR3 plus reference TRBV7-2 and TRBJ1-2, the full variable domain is GAGVSQSPSNKVTEKGKDVELRCDPISGHTALYWYRQSLGQGLEFLIYFQGNSAPDKSGLPSDRFSAERTGGSVSTLTIQRTQQEDSAVYLCASSLTGFNYGYTFGSGTRLTVV.

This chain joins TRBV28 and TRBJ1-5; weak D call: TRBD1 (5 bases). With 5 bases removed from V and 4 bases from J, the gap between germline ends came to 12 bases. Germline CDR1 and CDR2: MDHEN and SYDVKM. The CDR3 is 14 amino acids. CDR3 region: CASSPFQGNQPQHF. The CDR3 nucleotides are TGTGCCAGCAGTCCCTTCCAGGGAAATCAGCCCCAGCATTTT.

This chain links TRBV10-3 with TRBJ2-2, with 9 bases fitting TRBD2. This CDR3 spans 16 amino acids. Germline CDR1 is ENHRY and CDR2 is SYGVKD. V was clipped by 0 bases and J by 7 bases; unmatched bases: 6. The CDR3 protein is CAISESAGGLSGELFF. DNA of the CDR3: TGTGCCATCAGTGAGTCGGCGGGAGGGTTGAGCGGGGAGCTGTTTTTT.

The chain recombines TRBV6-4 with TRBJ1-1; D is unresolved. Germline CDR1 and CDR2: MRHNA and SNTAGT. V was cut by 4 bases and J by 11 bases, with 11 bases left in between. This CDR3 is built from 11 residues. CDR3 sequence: CASSGPDTAFF. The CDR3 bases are TGTGCCAGCAGTGGTCCAGACACGGCTTTCTTT.

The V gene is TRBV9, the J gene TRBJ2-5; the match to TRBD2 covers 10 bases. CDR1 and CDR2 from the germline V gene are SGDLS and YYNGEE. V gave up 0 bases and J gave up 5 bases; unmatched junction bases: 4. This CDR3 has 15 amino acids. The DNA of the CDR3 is TGTGCCAGCAGCGTAGGTCCTAGCGGGAGTGAGACCCAGTACTTC. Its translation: CASSVGPSGSETQYF.

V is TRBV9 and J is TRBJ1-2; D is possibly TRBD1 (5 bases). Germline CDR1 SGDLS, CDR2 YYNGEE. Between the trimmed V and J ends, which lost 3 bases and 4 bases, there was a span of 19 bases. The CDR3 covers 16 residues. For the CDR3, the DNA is TGTGCCAGCAGCGCCGGGTGGGGGGAAATAAGCTATGGCTACACCTTC. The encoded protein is CASSAGWGEISYGYTF.

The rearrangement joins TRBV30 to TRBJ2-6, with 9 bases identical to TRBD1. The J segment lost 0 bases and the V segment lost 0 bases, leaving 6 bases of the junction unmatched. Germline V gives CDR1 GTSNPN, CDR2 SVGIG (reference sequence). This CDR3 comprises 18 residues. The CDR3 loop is CAWSVKQGAGSGANVLTF. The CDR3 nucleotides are TGTGCCTGGAGTGTAAAACAGGGGGCGGGCTCTGGGGCCAACGTCCTGACTTTC. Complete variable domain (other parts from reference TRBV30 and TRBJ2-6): SQTIHQWPATLVQPVGSPLSLECTVEGTSNPNLYWYRQAAGRGLQLLFYSVGIGQISSEVPQNLSASRPQDRQFILSSKKLLLSDSGFYLCAWSVKQGAGSGANVLTFGAGSRLTVL.

The CDR3 loop is CAIGSGSNQPQHF. The CDR3 nucleotides read TGTGCCATAGGGTCAGGGAGCAATCAGCCCCAGCATTTT. The chain couples TRBV10-3 to TRBJ1-5, with D maybe TRBD1 (5 bases). The CDR3 is 13 residues long. Germline loops: CDR1 ENHRY, CDR2 SYGVKD. Trimming removed 9 bases from V and 1 base from J, with 10 bases in between.

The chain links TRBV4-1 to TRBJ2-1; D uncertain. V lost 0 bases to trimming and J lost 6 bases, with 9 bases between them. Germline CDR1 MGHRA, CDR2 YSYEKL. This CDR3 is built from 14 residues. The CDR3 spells CASSQDRSSNEQFF. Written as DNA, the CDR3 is TGCGCCAGCAGCCAAGATCGGAGTAGCAATGAGCAGTTCTTC.

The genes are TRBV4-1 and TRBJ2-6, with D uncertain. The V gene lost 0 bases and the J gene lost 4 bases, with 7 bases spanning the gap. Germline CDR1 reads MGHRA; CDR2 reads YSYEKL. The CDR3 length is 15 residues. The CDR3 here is CASSQDLGGANVLTF. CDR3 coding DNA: TGCGCCAGCAGCCAAGATCTCGGGGGGGCCAACGTCCTGACTTTC.

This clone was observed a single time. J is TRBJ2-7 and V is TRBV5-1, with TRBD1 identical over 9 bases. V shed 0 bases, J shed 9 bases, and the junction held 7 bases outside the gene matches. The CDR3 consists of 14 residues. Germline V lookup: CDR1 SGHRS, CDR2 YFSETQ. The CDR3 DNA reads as TGCGCCAGCAGCTTGGGGACAGGGGCACGCTCGCAGTACTTC. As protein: CASSLGTGARSQYF.

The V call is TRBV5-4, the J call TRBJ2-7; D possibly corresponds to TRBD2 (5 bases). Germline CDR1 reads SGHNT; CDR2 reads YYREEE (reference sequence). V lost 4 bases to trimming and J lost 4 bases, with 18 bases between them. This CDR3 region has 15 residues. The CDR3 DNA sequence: TGTGCCAGCAGCCCGTCTAGCACGAGTTTATACGAGCAGTACTTC. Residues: CASSPSSTSLYEQYF.